One and the same sample provided the 20 T cell receptor beta chains below, sequenced in a study of graft-versus-host responses after intestinal transplantation. This table comes from immunoSEQ multiplex PCR, and its TCRdb copy is limited to in-frame clones, with some not included. Here the sample spans some 70,000 clones, around 87% being singletons. No antigen has been assigned to these receptors. This specimen was unstimulated CD8+ T cells sorted from spleen or lymph node cells, taken before transplant. The receptors derive from a human donor who was the organ donor for an intestinal transplant.

V is TRBV5-1 and J is TRBJ2-5; unclear D gene. The tail of the sequence fits TRBJ2-7 better, so the J call may be wrong. The CDR3 loop spans 15 amino acids. Germline loops: CDR1 SGHRS, CDR2 YFSETQ. The CDR3 region is CASSSNTDRPYEQYF. The CDR3 DNA is TGCGCCAGCAGCTCAAACACAGATCGCCCCTACGAGCAGTACTTC.

V gene TRBV11-2 combines with J gene TRBJ2-1, with TRBD2 matching over 11 bases. The CDR3 sequence is 17 residues long. Germline lookup yields CDR1 SGHAT and CDR2 FQNNGV. The V segment lost 2 bases and the J segment 4 bases; nucleotides outside the gene matches: 7. The CDR3 bases are TGTGCCAGCAGCTTACGATTTCCTAGCGGGGGGTACAATGAGCAGTTCTTC. This codes for CASSLRFPSGGYNEQFF. Together with reference TRBV11-2 and TRBJ2-1, the CDR3 gives the full variable domain: EAGVAQSPRYKIIEKRQSVAFWCNPISGHATLYWYQQILGQGPKLLIQFQNNGVVDDSQLPKDRFSAERLKGVDSTLKIQPAKLEDSAVYLCASSLRFPSGGYNEQFFGPGTRLTVL.

The chain has TRBV28 and TRBJ2-7; D possibly corresponds to TRBD1 (5 bases). This CDR3 has 13 residues. Germline V gene sequence: CDR1 MDHEN, CDR2 SYDVKM. Trimming shortened V by 11 bases and J by 2 bases, and 16 bases separated the two germline ends. The CDR3 coding sequence is TGTGCCCTGCACCTGGGGCAGACCTACGAGCAGTACTTC. Its translation: CALHLGQTYEQYF. The full variable domain, in which reference TRBV28 and TRBJ2-7 provide the parts outside the CDR3, is DVKVTQSSRYLVKRTGEKVFLECVQDMDHENMFWYRQDPGLGLRLIYFSYDVKMKEKGDIPEGYSVSREKKERFSLILESASTNQTSMYLCALHLGQTYEQYFGPGTRLTVT.

V gene TRBV4-1 combines with J gene TRBJ2-1; D gene ambiguous. Trimming stripped 3 bases from V and 8 bases from J, with 17 bases between. Germline V CDR1 and CDR2: MGHRA, YSYEKL. The CDR3 sequence is 15 residues long. The CDR3 loop reads CASSHRHPRGDEQFF. DNA for the CDR3: TGCGCCAGCAGCCACCGCCACCCCAGAGGCGATGAGCAGTTCTTC.

The chain links TRBV6-9 to TRBJ2-1; possible D gene TRBD1, 5 bases. V dropped 4 bases and J dropped 0 bases, with 10 bases sitting between them. This CDR3 comprises 15 residues. Germline CDR1 and CDR2: MNHGY and SVAAGI. The DNA of the CDR3 is TGTGCCAGCAGTTTAGGGGCAAGCTCCTACAATGAGCAGTTCTTC. This translates into CASSLGASSYNEQFF.

The rearrangement links TRBV5-8 to TRBJ2-2; D is unclear. The CDR3 spans 12 residues. The germline gives CDR1 SGHTS, CDR2 YDEGEE. V gave up 4 bases and J gave up 5 bases, with 6 bases separating them. DNA for the CDR3: TGTGCCAGCAGCGAAGGGACCGGGGAGCTGTTTTTT. Its translation: CASSEGTGELFF.

The chain is built from TRBV4-1 and TRBJ2-1; D uncertain. V lost 3 bases and J 5 bases, leaving 11 bases between the germline ends. Germline CDR1 reads MGHRA; CDR2 reads YSYEKL. The CDR3 has 14 amino acids. The DNA for the CDR3 is TGCGCCAGCAGCCATGCCCCTTGGGACAATGAGCAGTTCTTC. Translation: CASSHAPWDNEQFF.

The rearrangement uses TRBV28 and TRBJ2-7; D possibly corresponds to TRBD1 (6 bases). The V end was cut by 5 bases, the J end by 3 bases, with 23 bases between. Germline assignment: CDR1 MDHEN and CDR2 SYDVKM. The CDR3 length is 17 residues. Written as DNA, the CDR3 is TGTGCCAGCAGTGACTCGGACAGTGCCTTTCCGTTCTACGAGCAGTACTTC. Its translation is CASSDSDSAFPFYEQYF.

The rearrangement joins TRBV28 to TRBJ2-7; TRBD1 matches 7 bases. Germline V gene lookup returns CDR1 MDHEN and CDR2 SYDVKM. The CDR3 is made up of 14 amino acids. V was pared by 5 bases and J by 3 bases, with 7 bases of the junction left unmatched. The CDR3, as DNA: TGTGCCAGCAGTCAGGTTGGACAGGACTACGAGCAGTACTTC. Its protein product is CASSQVGQDYEQYF.

The rearrangement uses TRBV30 and TRBJ2-7; D tentatively fits TRBD1 or TRBD2 (5 bases each). Germline values: CDR1 GTSNPN, CDR2 SVGIG (reference sequence). The CDR3 is made up of 12 amino acids. The V gene lost 3 bases and the J gene lost 6 bases, with 12 bases spanning the gap. CDR3 DNA sequence: TGTGCCTGGAGGAGGGGTGGGGTCGAGCAGTACTTC. It codes for CAWRRGGVEQYF.

CDR3 sequence (DNA): TGTGCCAGCAGTTATCAGCATACAGGGGAAAAACTGTTTTTT. It encodes CASSYQHTGEKLFF. This chain uses TRBV6-5 with TRBJ1-4, with D possibly being TRBD1 (6 bases). Per germline, CDR1 MNHEY and CDR2 SVGAGI. CDR3 length: 14 residues. Trimming cost V 3 bases and J 8 bases, with 13 bases left between them.

The gene calls are TRBV4-1 and TRBJ1-6, with D tentatively TRBD1 (6 bases). From germline, CDR1 is MGHRA and CDR2 YSYEKL. The CDR3 covers 14 residues. Between the trimmed V and J ends, which lost 1 base and 7 bases, there was a span of 8 bases. The CDR3 spells CASSQVQGNSPLHF. The DNA for the CDR3 is TGCGCCAGCAGCCAAGTCCAGGGGAATTCACCCCTCCACTTT.

This chain uses TRBV27 with TRBJ1-2, with 7 bases aligning to TRBD1. V gave up 4 bases and J gave up 4 bases; unmatched junction bases: 3. The CDR3 has 13 residues. CDR1 and CDR2 (germline): MNHEY, SMNVEV (reference sequence). The CDR3 region is CASSSGQFYGYTF. CDR3 sequence (DNA): TGTGCCAGCAGTTCGGGACAGTTCTATGGCTACACCTTC.

The CDR3 coding sequence is TGTGCCAGCAGCCAAGCTGTATGGGGGACGAAGAACACTGAAGCTTTCTTT. Its protein is CASSQAVWGTKNTEAFF. The chain employs TRBV4-2 and TRBJ1-1; D possibly corresponds to TRBD1 (5 bases). Germline CDR1 LGHNA, CDR2 YNFKEQ. This CDR3 has 17 amino acids. The V end lost 1 base, the J end lost 1 base, and 16 bases lay between the germline ends.

This clone was seen a single time. The rearrangement joins TRBV30 to TRBJ2-2, with D possibly TRBD2 on 7 matching bases. V was shortened by 8 bases and J by 2 bases, with 12 bases between the two germline ends. The CDR3 loop spans 13 amino acids. Germline loops: CDR1 GTSNPN, CDR2 SVGIG (reference sequence). The CDR3, as DNA: TGTGCCGAGGGGGGGATAAACACCGGGGAGCTGTTTTTT. Translation: CAEGGINTGELFF.

The rearrangement links TRBV4-1 to TRBJ1-5; D uncertain. The germline V and J ends were trimmed by 5 bases and 4 bases, with 9 bases remaining between them. CDR3 length equals 13 residues. Germline assignment: CDR1 MGHRA and CDR2 YSYEKL. For the CDR3, the DNA is TGCGCCAGCAGCAAAGTCCGTAATCAGCCCCAGCATTTT. Encoded protein: CASSKVRNQPQHF.

This sequence joins TRBV7-9 and TRBJ1-1; TRBD1 matches 10 bases. The CDR3 is made up of 15 amino acids. The ends lost 5 bases at V and 3 bases at J; junction bases unmatched: 6. Germline assignment: CDR1 SEHNR and CDR2 FQNEAQ (reference sequence). As DNA, the CDR3 is TGTGCCAGCAGCGAAACCGGGACAGGGGACACTGAAGCTTTCTTT. This sequence encodes CASSETGTGDTEAFF. Combining the CDR3 with reference TRBV7-9 and TRBJ1-1 gives the whole variable domain DTGVSQNPRHKITKRGQNVTFRCDPISEHNRLYWYRQTLGQGPEFLTYFQNEAQLEKSRLLSDRFSAERPKGSFSTLEIQRTEQGDSAMYLCASSETGTGDTEAFFGQGTRLTVV.

The V and J genes are TRBV30 and TRBJ2-1; 11 bases match TRBD1. Per the germline V gene, CDR1 is GTSNPN and CDR2 is SVGIG (reference sequence). V was pared by 2 bases and J by 14 bases, with 5 bases of the junction left unmatched. This CDR3 region has 12 residues. The CDR3 loop is CAWSMGTGGKFF. DNA of the CDR3: TGTGCCTGGAGTATGGGGACAGGGGGGAAGTTCTTC.

V usage is TRBV4-1 and J usage is TRBJ2-7, with no clear D. Germline V CDR1 and CDR2: MGHRA, YSYEKL. V was pared by 0 bases and J by 0 bases, with 9 bases between. CDR3 length: 15 amino acids. CDR3 sequence (DNA): TGCGCCAGCAGCCAAGAGTTTGGCAGCTCCTACGAGCAGTACTTC. Translation gives CASSQEFGSSYEQYF.

This chain links TRBV30 with TRBJ2-3, with D uncertain. The V gene's germline CDR1 is GTSNPN and CDR2 SVGIG (reference sequence). This CDR3 is built from 11 residues. Trimming pared 3 bases from V and 4 bases from J, leaving 5 bases between. The CDR3 DNA reads TGTGCCTGGAGGTTGGCAGATACGCAGTATTTT. It translates to CAWRLADTQYF.